This T cell receptor beta chain comes out of a study of T cell repertoires in cytomegalovirus infection. Germline V gene sequence: CDR1 MNHEY, CDR2 SMNVEV (reference sequence). This CDR3 contains 17 residues. V trimming: 0 bases; J trimming: 8 bases; junction bases outside the gene matches: 12. With regard to this clonotype: Antigen specificity is unknown.

TCRdb recomputed calls from the reads with MiXCR, one row per CDR3 protein. The sample lists about 770,000 distinct CDR3 sequences, 25% to 30% occurring once. The chain combines TRBV27 with TRBJ1-2; 10 positions match TRBD1. The clonotype was recovered from a human donor in good health (CMV status not recorded). Some clones in this sample may be carry-over from other donors' samples. The sample here was cultured CD8+ T cells from PBMCs, taken from culture after CMV antigen stimulation. The CDR3 here is CASSLSGTGDPSGGYTF. The CDR3, as DNA: TGTGCCAGCAGTTTATCCGGGACAGGGGACCCTTCGGGGGGCTACACCTTC.